This T cell receptor (beta chain) was captured by sequencing in a study of identical twins. Study-level findings and limits: In cord blood, abundant beta clonotypes had fewer insertions; memory showed no trend. The presence of invariant MAIT and iNKT cells could partly confound analyses of zero-insertion sequences.

TCRdb reanalysed the 5' RACE reads using MiXCR and keeps one entry per CDR3 protein. The table includes about 690,000 distinct CDR3 sequences, approximately 6.1% detected once. Notes on this clonotype: The antigen remains undetermined.

Each donor (without exception) was a healthy Caucasian. The sample comprised naive T cells sorted from blood. The receptor's source is a man younger than 35 in good health.

The CDR3: CSGTSGSKTYNEQFF. The CDR3 region has the DNA TGCAGCGGGACTAGCGGGAGCAAAACCTACAATGAGCAGTTCTTC. The J gene is TRBJ2-1, the V gene TRBV20-1, with 14 positions matching TRBD2. The CDR3 spans 15 residues. Per germline, CDR1 DFQATT and CDR2 SNEGSKA (reference sequence).